The 3 T cell receptor beta chains given below trace back to one sample, sequenced in a study of T-cell memory formation after mild COVID-19. MiXCR was run by TCRdb on the 5' RACE reads, yielding one entry per CDR3 protein. In the table there are 150,000 to 200,000 distinct CDR3 sequences, 14% of which are singletons. Sequencing used PBMCs or a T cell subset sorted from them (not recorded which). The origin of the receptors is an adult woman who had mild COVID-19 (a few samples of this study predate the infection). Cell type and time point are not known.

V usage is TRBV7-2 and J usage is TRBJ2-5; TRBD1 agrees at 7 bases. CDR1 and CDR2 from the germline V gene are SGHTA and FQGNSA. Trimming cost V 2 bases and J 2 bases; bases outside gene matches: 8. The CDR3 runs 16 residues. The CDR3 nucleotides are TGTGCCAGCAGCTTATACCCCGGGACAGTACAAGAGACCCAGTACTTC. Residues: CASSLYPGTVQETQYF. The variable domain in full, with the rest retrieved from reference TRBV7-2 and TRBJ2-5, is GAGVSQSPSNKVTEKGKDVELRCDPISGHTALYWYRQSLGQGLEFLIYFQGNSAPDKSGLPSDRFSAERTGGSVSTLTIQRTQQEDSAVYLCASSLYPGTVQETQYFGPGTRLLVL.

About this clonotype: An end of the junction does not agree with germline; a read error may underlie this. The chain employs TRBV7-7 and TRBJ2-1; D may be TRBD2 (6 bases). The length of the CDR3 is 14 residues. CDR1 and CDR2 from the germline V gene are SSHAT and FNYEAQ (reference sequence). As DNA, the CDR3 is TGTGCTAGCAGCTTAGCGCGTGGGGCGGGGGAGCAGTTCTTC. It specifies CASSLARGAGEQFF.

This clonotype came up a few times. V is TRBV18 and J is TRBJ2-7; D might be TRBD1 (6 bases). Trimming removed 5 bases from V and 5 bases from J, with 13 bases in between. The V gene's germline CDR1 is KGHSH and CDR2 LQKENI. The CDR3 consists of 13 residues. CDR3 in amino acids: CASSYARGNEQYF. DNA for the CDR3: TGTGCCAGCTCATACGCTAGGGGGAACGAGCAGTACTTC.